This entry lists 16 T cell receptor beta chains sequenced from one sample in a study of blood T cell repertoires in COVID-19. The method was immunoSEQ multiplex PCR; TCRdb's version includes in-frame clones alone and lacks a portion of them. The sample has around 190,000 clones, roughly 90% seen once. Sequencing used peripheral blood. These receptors came from a man in his fifties with COVID-19, enrolled during active disease.

The rearrangement links TRBV23-1 to TRBJ2-1; TRBD1 matches at 7 bases. TRBV23-1 is filed as an ORF, its function uncertain. The CDR3 length is 16 residues. J gave up 1 base and V 2 bases, and 5 bases lay outside the gene matches. The CDR3 coding sequence is TGCGCCAGCAGTCAACCAGACAGGGTATCCTACAATGAGCAGTTCTTC. As protein: CASSQPDRVSYNEQFF.

The V gene is TRBV5-1, the J gene TRBJ2-3, with 11 bases that match TRBD2. This CDR3 contains 16 residues. V dropped 4 bases and J dropped 0; count of bases not matched to a gene: 4. Germline-derived CDR1 and CDR2 are SGHRS and YFSETQ. CDR3 bases: TGCGCCAGCAGCCCCGCTAGCGGGAGGAGCACAGATACGCAGTATTTT. It is translated as CASSPASGRSTDTQYF.

The V gene is TRBV18, the J gene TRBJ1-6, with D perhaps matching TRBD1 (6 bases). Germline loops: CDR1 KGHSH, CDR2 LQKENI. This CDR3 contains 15 residues. With 5 bases removed from V and 5 bases from J, the gap between germline ends came to 13 bases. This chain's CDR3 is CASSTLDRDNSPLHF. DNA for the CDR3: TGTGCCAGCTCAACTTTGGACAGAGATAATTCACCCCTCCACTTT.

The chain has TRBV21-1 and TRBJ2-2; the table assigns TRBD1, which was not confirmed against the DNA. TRBV21-1 is flagged as a pseudogene. This CDR3 has 17 residues. This CDR3 is CASSKVWPIANTGELFF. The DNA of the CDR3 is TGTGCCAGCAGCAAAGTATGGCCAATCGCGAACACCGGGGAGCTGTTTTTT.

The chain links TRBV6-6 to TRBJ2-1, with 11 bases matching TRBD1. Germline-derived CDR1 and CDR2 are MNHNY and SVGAGI (reference sequence). The CDR3 covers 16 residues. The ends lost 6 bases at V and 7 bases at J; junction bases unmatched: 11. The CDR3 loop is CASSTPLGQGVNEQFF. CDR3 coding DNA: TGTGCCAGCAGCACTCCCCTGGGACAGGGGGTGAATGAGCAGTTCTTC.

J is TRBJ1-4 and V is TRBV2, with 10 bases matching TRBD1. The CDR3 is made up of 13 amino acids. With V trimmed by 6 bases and J by 8 bases, 3 bases remained unmatched. Germline V gene lookup returns CDR1 SNHLY and CDR2 FYNNEI. This chain's CDR3 is CASRETGGEKLFF. The DNA of the CDR3 is TGTGCCAGCAGGGAGACAGGGGGCGAAAAACTGTTTTTT.

The chain uses TRBV6-6 and TRBJ2-5; TRBD2 is a possible D gene (5 bases). Germline V gene lookup returns CDR1 MNHNY and CDR2 SVGAGI (reference sequence). V was clipped by 0 bases and J by 7 bases, with 9 bases between them. This CDR3 has 13 residues. CDR3 region: CASSYSWAGTQYF. CDR3 in DNA: TGTGCCAGCAGTTACTCGTGGGCGGGGACCCAGTACTTC.

This rearrangement joins TRBV7-8 to TRBJ2-2, with a possible D match to TRBD1 (5 bases). The germline V and J ends were trimmed by 6 bases and 5 bases, with 10 bases remaining between them. The length of the CDR3 is 13 residues. The germline gives CDR1 SGHVS, CDR2 FQNEAQ. As DNA, the CDR3 is TGTGCCAGCAGGACCTCAGGGACCGGGGAGCTGTTTTTT. Protein: CASRTSGTGELFF.

As for this clone: This sample also contains other DNA sequences that code for the same CDR3. The rearrangement uses TRBV30 and TRBJ2-1; 9 bases are shared with TRBD2. Germline loops: CDR1 GTSNPN, CDR2 SVGIG (reference sequence). Trimming cost V 4 bases and J 3 bases; bases outside gene matches: 1. The CDR3 has 13 residues. The CDR3 region has the DNA TGTGCCTGGAATAGCGGGAGCTACAATGAGCAGTTCTTC. Its translation is CAWNSGSYNEQFF.

The CDR3: CASSLGRDGTEAFF. CDR3 DNA sequence: TGTGCCAGCAGCCTGGGGAGGGATGGGACTGAAGCTTTCTTT. The chain carries TRBV3-1 (or the pseudogene TRBV3-2) and TRBJ1-1; D not resolved. Trimming stripped 4 bases from V and 5 bases from J, with 14 bases between. This CDR3 comprises 14 residues. Looked up from germline, CDR1 is LGHDT and CDR2 is YNNKEL (reference sequence).

The chain couples TRBV29-1 to TRBJ1-3, with 7 bases matching TRBD1. Trimming took 4 bases from V and 4 from J; bases not matched to a gene: 4. The CDR3 sequence is 13 residues long. Per germline, CDR1 SQVTM and CDR2 ANQGSEA. The DNA for the CDR3 is TGCAGCGTTGCCGGGACAGTAGGAAACACCATATATTTT. Translating gives CSVAGTVGNTIYF.

The chain recombines TRBV18 with TRBJ2-3; TRBD1 matches at 7 bases. CDR3 length: 13 amino acids. V lost 4 bases to trimming and J lost 5 bases; unmatched junction nucleotides: 3. CDR1 and CDR2 from the germline V gene are KGHSH and LQKENI. CDR3 region: CASSQGAGDTQYF. CDR3 sequence (DNA): TGTGCCAGCTCACAGGGGGCTGGAGATACGCAGTATTTT.

The chain has TRBV5-4 and TRBJ1-1, with D uncertain. Looked up from germline, CDR1 is SGHNT and CDR2 is YYREEE (reference sequence). Trimming removed 0 bases at V and 7 bases at J, with 10 bases between. The CDR3 extends over 13 amino acids. The CDR3 region has the DNA TGTGCCAGCAGCTTGGGACGGAGACTTGAAGCTTTCTTT. Its translation: CASSLGRRLEAFF.

This chain uses TRBV10-2 with TRBJ2-1; TRBD2 matches 15 bases. V shed 8 bases, J shed 8 bases, and the junction held 10 bases outside the gene matches. Germline V gene lookup returns CDR1 WSHSY and CDR2 SAAADI. This CDR3 spans 16 amino acids. The CDR3 DNA reads TGCGCCAGCGCACCGGGACTAGCGGGGGGCAGTGATGAGCAGTTCTTC. Amino acids: CASAPGLAGGSDEQFF.

The rearrangement joins TRBV7-2 to TRBJ1-2; D unclear. Germline values: CDR1 SGHTA, CDR2 FQGNSA. The CDR3 spans 12 residues. Trimming took off 5 bases at V and 5 bases at J, with 9 bases between the two ends. The CDR3 is CASSRTEYGYTF. CDR3 sequence (DNA): TGTGCCAGCAGCCGGACTGAGTATGGCTACACCTTC.

This sequence joins TRBV6-5 and TRBJ1-1; tentative D call: TRBD1 (5 bases). CDR1 and CDR2 (germline): MNHEY, SVGAGI. The CDR3 extends over 15 amino acids. V was trimmed by 0 bases and J by 4 bases, leaving 12 bases between them. The CDR3 DNA is TGTGCCAGCAGTTACTCGACGGGGGTGGTCACTGAAGCTTTCTTT. Residues: CASSYSTGVVTEAFF.